These 15 T cell receptor beta chains share one sample of origin, sequenced in a study of T cells in Graves' hyperthyroidism and ophthalmopathy. Amplification targeted TCR beta CDR3 regions from RNA transcripts. The HTBI primer set was used in a first-round RT-PCR of the TCR CDR3. Each CDR3 protein is one row after TCRdb ran MiXCR on the multiplex PCR reads. Of some 770,000 distinct CDR3 sequences listed, less than 20% are singletons. What was sequenced was blood. The receptors were sampled from a man aged 18 to 30 with Graves' hyperthyroidism.

This clonotype was observed many times. V gene TRBV12-5 combines with J gene TRBJ1-2, with D perhaps TRBD1 (5 bases). The CDR3 has 16 amino acids. V was pared by 6 bases and J by 3 bases, with 20 bases between. The germline CDR1 and CDR2 sequences are LGHNT and FRNRAP. The CDR3 sequence is CASGPGLRGEYYGYTF. The DNA for the CDR3 is TGTGCTAGTGGCCCGGGCCTTCGGGGGGAGTACTATGGCTACACCTTC.

On this clonotype itself: Relative to the germline gene, one junction end is altered; a read error may explain this. The rearrangement joins TRBV7-3 to TRBJ2-1; D is ambiguous. The CDR3 is 13 residues long. CDR1 and CDR2 from the germline V gene are SGHTA and FQGTGA. This CDR3 reads CASSLLGYSEQFF. The CDR3, as DNA: TGTGCCAGCAGCTTATTAGGGTACAGTGAGCAGTTCTTC.

This clonotype was found a few times. The chain uses TRBV12-5 and TRBJ2-1; 12 nucleotides agree with TRBD2. The CDR3 is made up of 15 amino acids. Germline CDR1 LGHNT, CDR2 FRNRAP. V shed 6 bases, J shed 10 bases, and the junction held 10 bases outside the gene matches. CDR3 coding DNA: TGTGCTAGTGGCCGACCTTACACTAGCGGGAGGGAGCAGTTCTTC. It is translated as CASGRPYTSGREQFF.

This clonotype was counted ten times or more. V usage is TRBV2 and J usage is TRBJ2-7; no clear D gene. CDR3 length: 12 residues. Trimming left V 7 bases short and J 1 base short, with 8 bases between. From germline, CDR1 is SNHLY and CDR2 FYNNEI. CDR3: CASTDGSYEQYF. In DNA, the CDR3 is TGTGCCAGCACGGACGGGTCCTACGAGCAGTACTTC.

V gene TRBV20-1 combines with J gene TRBJ2-7; D perhaps matches TRBD2 (6 bases). This CDR3 region has 14 residues. Germline V gene data show CDR1 as DFQATT and CDR2 as SNEGSKA (reference sequence). Trimming pared 3 bases from V and 2 bases from J, leaving 14 bases between. In DNA, the CDR3 is TGCAGTGCTAGGCGGGGCGCTTTGGCCTACGAGCAGTACTTC. Residues: CSARRGALAYEQYF.

This chain joins TRBV6-2 or TRBV6-3 and TRBJ2-7; D gene unclear. This CDR3 region has 14 residues. V was clipped by 2 bases and J by 5 bases, with 13 bases between them. CDR1 and CDR2 (germline): MNHEY, SVGEGT. CDR3 DNA sequence: TGTGCCAGCAGTTACGGCGGTACGTCCGACGAGCAGTACTTC. This encodes CASSYGGTSDEQYF.

The V and J genes are TRBV3-1 and TRBJ1-1; D might be TRBD1 (5 bases). Germline V gives CDR1 LGHDT, CDR2 YNNKEL (reference sequence). The CDR3 is made up of 16 amino acids. Deletions cut 0 bases from V and 2 bases from J, with 13 bases between. The CDR3 reads CASSQDRAGPNTEAFF. For the CDR3, the DNA is TGTGCCAGCAGCCAAGACCGGGCAGGGCCTAACACTGAAGCTTTCTTT.

This chain links TRBV7-9 with TRBJ1-1; no clear D gene. CDR3 length: 14 amino acids. V dropped 0 bases and J dropped 3 bases, with 8 bases sitting between them. The germline V gene encodes CDR1 SEHNR and CDR2 FQNEAQ (reference sequence). The CDR3 here is CASSLALSHTEAFF. In DNA, the CDR3 is TGTGCCAGCAGCTTAGCGCTATCACACACTGAAGCTTTCTTT.

At least ten counts were recorded for this clonotype. The chain has TRBV6-1 and TRBJ1-1, with TRBD1 as a possible D gene (6 bases). CDR3 size: 15 residues. Deletions cut 6 bases from V and 5 bases from J, with 19 bases between. Germline V CDR1 and CDR2: MNHNS, SASEGT. CDR3 sequence (DNA): TGTGCCAGCAGCGAAAACAGGGTTTGGGAGACTGAAGCTTTCTTT. Translated: CASSENRVWETEAFF.

The rearrangement uses TRBV6-5 and TRBJ1-1; D gene uncertain. Deletions cut 2 bases from V and 0 bases from J, with 10 bases between. The CDR3 loop spans 15 amino acids. Per germline, CDR1 MNHEY and CDR2 SVGAGI. The CDR3 region has the DNA TGTGCCAGCAGTTACGCGGGAAAAATGAACACTGAAGCTTTCTTT. As protein: CASSYAGKMNTEAFF.

This rearrangement joins TRBV30 to TRBJ1-3; D perhaps matches TRBD1 (6 bases). The CDR3 is 14 amino acids. The germline V and J ends were trimmed by 0 bases and 5 bases, with 11 bases remaining between them. In germline, CDR1 is GTSNPN, CDR2 SVGIG (reference sequence). DNA for the CDR3: TGTGCCTGGAGTGTAGGCAGGGGTAGAAACACCATATATTTT. Protein sequence: CAWSVGRGRNTIYF.

This clonotype was seen at least ten times. The chain recombines TRBV11-2 with TRBJ2-5; 7 bases align to TRBD2. CDR1 and CDR2 from the germline V gene are SGHAT and FQNNGV. The length of the CDR3 is 16 residues. V trimming: 4 bases; J trimming: 3 bases; junction bases outside the gene matches: 11. This CDR3 reads CASSSPPGGGEETQYF. The CDR3 bases are TGTGCCAGCAGCTCACCCCCCGGCGGGGGAGAAGAGACCCAGTACTTC. Full variable domain (missing parts from reference TRBV11-2 and TRBJ2-5): EAGVAQSPRYKIIEKRQSVAFWCNPISGHATLYWYQQILGQGPKLLIQFQNNGVVDDSQLPKDRFSAERLKGVDSTLKIQPAKLEDSAVYLCASSSPPGGGEETQYFGPGTRLLVL.

This clonotype was found many times. The rearrangement uses TRBV2 and TRBJ1-2, with 8 bases matching TRBD1. This CDR3 contains 14 residues. The ends lost 6 bases at V and 2 bases at J; junction bases unmatched: 5. Germline CDR1 SNHLY, CDR2 FYNNEI. In DNA, the CDR3 is TGTGCCAGCAGGATGACAGGGGTAAACTATGGCTACACCTTC. This gives the protein CASRMTGVNYGYTF.

The chain has TRBV20-1 and TRBJ2-5, with TRBD1 matching 7 bases. Trimming cost V 6 bases and J 4 bases; bases outside gene matches: 8. CDR3 size: 13 residues. In germline, CDR1 is DFQATT, CDR2 SNEGSKA (reference sequence). The CDR3 region has the DNA TGCAGTGCGCACCAGGGGGTACGAGAGACCCAGTACTTC. It is translated as CSAHQGVRETQYF.

The rearrangement uses TRBV4-1 and TRBJ2-7; the D is unclear. Trimming pared 1 base from V and 5 bases from J, leaving 9 bases between. Germline V gene lookup returns CDR1 MGHRA and CDR2 YSYEKL. This CDR3 is built from 13 residues. The CDR3: CASSQGVADEQYF. The CDR3, as DNA: TGCGCCAGCAGCCAAGGGGTGGCCGACGAGCAGTACTTC.